This T cell receptor (beta chain) was captured in a study of OX40 agonist ivuxolimab in advanced cancers. Sequencing was performed with immunoSEQ multiplex PCR; in TCRdb, only in-frame clones are kept and a portion is missing. The repertoire consists of some 21,000 clones, with about 83% occurring once and the leading ten covering roughly 55%. CDR1 and CDR2 from the germline V gene are SGHNT and YENEEA. V was trimmed by 4 bases and J by 1 base, leaving 11 bases between them. The CDR3 contains 15 residues. This sequence was found in an adult with an advanced solid tumor such as melanoma, head and neck, liver or kidney cancer. The material was CD4+ or CD8+ T cells sorted from blood, obtained in a trial of the OX40 agonist ivuxolimab. This chain links TRBV11-3 with TRBJ1-5, with no clear D. The CDR3 DNA reads as TGTGCCAGCAGCTCCGCCAAAGGGAGCAATCAGCCCCAGCATTTT. Its translation: CASSSAKGSNQPQHF.